This T cell receptor beta chain was retrieved from a study of early T cells in non-severe SARS-CoV-2 infection. Study at large: The sequenced material was bulk RNA from unsorted whole blood, and its chains were unpaired.

In this sample, this clonotype turned up a few times. TCRdb independently ran MiXCR on the 5' RACE reads; one entry per CDR3 protein. Of 90,000 or so distinct CDR3 sequences in the sample, approximately 15% were seen once. The CDR3 loop spans 14 amino acids. Sequencing input: whole blood. V and J are TRBV21-1 and TRBJ2-2; the D call of TRBD2 is as the table states it, not checked on the DNA. TRBV21-1 is a known pseudogene. The receptor comes from an adult who was a healthcare worker with PCR-confirmed SARS-CoV-2 infection or an uninfected control (not recorded which). CDR3 DNA: TGTGCCAGCAGCAAAGGGGCCGGCACCGGGGAGCTGTTTTTT. This gives the protein CASSKGAGTGELFF.